The entry below describes one T cell receptor beta chain. As yet, its antigen is unknown. The data were taken from a study of cytomegalovirus exposure and HLA in healthy donors. Study-wide findings and caveats: Exclusion applied to some V segments, including TRBV6-2 and TRBV6-3, as they were indistinguishable. Previously analyzed data showed that most TCR beta V segments were productive at a frequency of about 90% or about 30%.

Researchers ran the PCR with 60 Vbeta and 13 Jbeta primers. Profiled with immunoSEQ multiplex PCR; TCRdb holds only in-frame clones, not every one. The sample shows over 100,000 clones, 82% of them seen only once. The trim removed 6 bases at V and 0 bases at J, leaving 4 bases unmatched. The CDR3 has 15 amino acids. Germline-derived CDR1 and CDR2 are MNHEY and SVGAGI. Sequenced input: PBMCs. The sequence came from a man aged 30 to 45 in good health and CMV-seropositive. The chain employs TRBV6-5 and TRBJ2-1; TRBD1 matches at 8 bases. CDR3 amino acids: CASRKDRGSYNEQFF. In DNA, the CDR3 is TGTGCCAGCAGAAAAGACAGGGGCTCCTACAATGAGCAGTTCTTC.